This TCR beta chain was captured in a study of T-cell reconstitution after alpha-beta-depleted transplantation in children. A TCRbeta library incorporating unique molecular identifiers was prepared. MiXCR, applied by TCRdb to the PCR reads, yields one record per CDR3 protein. The profile covers about 400,000 distinct CDR3 sequences, with approximately 20% appearing a single time and 3.5% to 4% taken by the ten largest. Comments on this clonotype: Mismatch with germline at one junction end may stem from a read error.

The CDR3 runs to 13 residues. Per the germline V gene, CDR1 is MDHEN and CDR2 is SYDVKM. This receptor was obtained from a human donor who donated a stem cell graft to a child with acute myeloid leukemia. The V call is TRBV28, the J call TRBJ1-2; D not certain. This sample comprised PBMCs from the stem cell graft donor, obtained from the stem cell graft. CDR3 in amino acids: CASTLGQIYGYTF. CDR3 DNA: TGTGCCAGCACTTTAGGGCAGATCTATGGCTACACCTTC.